This T cell receptor beta chain was captured by sequencing in a study of cytomegalovirus exposure and HLA in healthy donors. PCR amplification relied on 60 Vbeta primers (plus 13 Jbeta primers). The authors' processing: Later reanalysis found 70 million to 95 million unique TCR beta chains, approximately 11 million of them shared. Using immunoSEQ multiplex PCR, the repertoire was profiled, and TCRdb retains in-frame clones only, with some absent. V and J calls and clone size are given by that table; D and trimming were obtained from the DNA. The table shows about 90,000 clones, with approximately 84% occurring only once. Remarks on this clone: Its antigen remains unidentified.

The ends lost 6 bases at V and 4 bases at J; junction bases unmatched: 8. The CDR3 extends over 16 amino acids. The germline V gene has CDR1 MGHDK and CDR2 SYGVNS. Whole-study findings and limits: Later, an analysis found that common viral pathogens appeared to be linked with several of the most significant clusters. Sequence variants that were highly shared formed a cluster that was likely a sequencing artifact. Because they were indistinguishable, some V segments, including TRBV6-2 and TRBV6-3, were excluded.

The sequencing sample was made of PBMCs. This sequence originates from a man aged 18 to 29 in good health and CMV-seronegative. The rearrangement uses TRBV25-1 and TRBJ2-2; TRBD2 agrees at 10 bases. CDR3 sequence (DNA): TGTGCCAGCAGCGACCTTAGCGGGAGGACCACCGGGGAGCTGTTTTTT. It is translated as CASSDLSGRTTGELFF.